This TCR beta chain was sequenced for a study of cytomegalovirus exposure and HLA in healthy donors (dated by TCRdb to 2015 to 2018). With regard to the full study: An earlier analysis of some 620 of the donors reported 276 Gb of sequence data and 117 million unique TCR beta sequences obtained from roughly 170 million T cells. The aim of the study was to test whether cataloging public T cell receptors could identify signatures of past pathogen exposure. HLA typing included class I and class II loci at four-digit resolution. To predict cytomegalovirus infection status, the study brought together high-throughput TCR immunosequencing, statistical association of individual TCRs with disease status, and machine learning. The number of donors typed differed by locus, with 629-630 for A, B, C, DRB1 and DQB1, 522 for DQA1, approximately 570 for DPA1, and some 440 for DPB1. An earlier analysis of 587 of the donors applied high-throughput TCR beta sequencing to assess whether each TCR beta V gene segment acted as functional or pseudogenic. Rather than drawing on any new phenotypic data, the later analysis identified candidate immune exposures from TCR beta sequences and the way those sequences occurred across donors. Donor age, sex, ethnicity and CMV serostatus were compiled alongside the repertoire data. The T cell repertoires of around 670 subjects were profiled by immunosequencing and related to cytomegalovirus serostatus. An early release that covered 500 to 800 HLA-typed donors contained about 300 gigabases of sequencing data and 70 million to 100 million unique TCR sequences. In a later genetic analysis, genome-wide SNP genotypes for about three fifths of the roughly 670 donors were used, and that subset was treated as a discovery cohort. A later analysis re-analyzed previously published TCR beta repertoires from 666 donors and added high-resolution HLA genotyping to study TCR occurrence patterns. Among over 350 genotyped donors of the cohort, an average of approximately 240,000 unique TCR beta nucleotide sequences were sequenced per donor, 15% to 20% of them non-productive. Every discovery cohort repertoire had been produced on one sequencing platform. In addition to the first cohort of roughly 700 subjects, a separate validation cohort of 120 different subjects was used. About 5 DR-DQ haplotypes were handled as single units for association and clustering, since linkage in the cohort was strong. The genetic ancestry cluster associated with self-reported Caucasian donors included about four fifths of the 300 to 400 genotyped donors.

Broader findings and caveats from the paper: When HLA alleles, especially DR and DQ, strongly co-occurred, attributing TCR associations to individual alleles was difficult. The 87-base-pair reads could not distinguish some IMGT-functional V segments, including TRBV6-2 and TRBV6-3, so those segments were excluded. Because some donors lacked HLA typing at each locus, the association tests relied only on the typed subset. Several of the top co-occurrence clusters appeared to be linked to parvovirus B19, influenza, CMV and Epstein-Barr virus, according to a later analysis. The earlier analysis of approximately 560 of the donors excluded seventeen rarely observed V segments, including chromosome 9 orphons, because counts were too low. According to a later genetic analysis, donors in an Asian-associated ancestry cluster had fewer N-insertions in productive TCRs than the approximately 630-donor mean. Most TCR sequences were seen in very few donors, while some public TCRs were found in many individuals. At a false discovery rate of 0.05, a later analysis linked roughly 17,000 TCR beta sequences to specific HLA alleles. Presence/absence analyses assumed roughly uniform sequencing depth across donors, an assumption that may not hold. The classifier was reported to diagnose cytomegalovirus status with high specificity and sensitivity in both the original cohort and the validation cohort. The sequencing pipeline was judged likely to have produced a cluster of highly shared sequence variants as a technical artifact. The cohort was sequenced for TCR beta chains only, and without alpha or paired-chain data the features that could be detected were limited. A few of the identified cytomegalovirus-associated TCR beta chains were confirmed in vitro to be specific for cytomegalovirus antigens. A further reported finding was that TCR beta sequences accurately predicted the HLA-A and HLA-B alleles for most subjects in the first cohort. Broadly in line with IMGT annotations, most TCR beta V segments showed up in productive rearrangements about 87% or about 30% of the time in an earlier analysis of 450 to 600 of the donors. In a later analysis, HLA-associated TCR beta chains showed more clonal expansion and lower generation probabilities than non-associated chains that were equally common. A total of roughly 160 TCR beta chains were listed by the study as associated with cytomegalovirus. According to a later analysis, TCR association rates differed among HLA loci, with DRB1 alleles showing the most associated TCRs and HLA-C alleles showing the fewest. According to a later analysis, most CMV-associated TCR beta chains appeared to be HLA-restricted, and the HLA associations seemed to be driven largely by CMV exposure. It was suggested by the authors that the approach could potentially be generalized to other disease states and immunological phenotypes. In a later genetic analysis, a missense DCLRE1C variant was associated with V-gene and J-gene trimming of TCR beta chains, and the association was replicated in an independent cohort. Correlated functional status among segregating V segments might be attributable to linkage disequilibrium, but an unknown experimental factor could not be ruled out. CMV serostatus was the only immune exposure information available for the cohort.

Libraries were prepared through the immunoSEQ multiplex PCR assay. A mixture of 60 forward primers for TCR Vbeta segments and 13 reverse primers for TCR Jbeta segments was used in the multiplex PCR. A multiplex PCR assay on genomic DNA amplified the CDR3 region of rearranged TCR beta genes. On the Illumina HiSeq System, the amplified TCR beta libraries were sequenced as 87-base-pair reads. Turning to the authors' computational methods: A later analysis tallied 80 million to 95 million unique TCR beta chains across the approximately 670 repertoires, and some 10 million of those chains were shared by two or more donors. A nearest-neighbor algorithm error-corrected the raw reads and collapsed the reads into unique sequences, merging closely related sequences to remove PCR and sequencing errors. V, D and J gene segments were assigned by aligning CDR3 sequences to IMGT reference sequences. For a sequence to be retained, a match of at least six nucleotides was required to both a V gene segment and a J gene segment. A rearrangement was called productive if the CDR3 had no stop codons and remained in frame with V and J, and every other rearrangement was called non-productive. Following IMGT convention, CDR3 was defined as the stretch from the second conserved V-encoded cysteine to the conserved J-encoded phenylalanine. The earlier analysis of about 620 of the donors excluded sequences that lacked an unambiguous match to a single V gene segment. In an earlier analysis of 587 of the donors, a V segment was called functional when productive rearrangements were above 56.7%, and segregating when the standard deviation between donors exceeded 5%. A statistical classification framework was built for diagnosing cytomegalovirus status from the catalog of TCR beta chain sequences. V and J gene assignment, in a later analysis, came from comparing TCR nucleotide sequences with IMGT/GENE-DB human TR gene sequences. In a later analysis, CDR3 sequences and most-parsimonious VDJ recombination scenarios were assigned using the TCRdist pipeline. A later analysis defined each TCR beta chain by its CDR3 amino acid sequence plus V-gene family, and excluded reads lacking a unique V-gene family. In a later analysis, fewer than 650 highly shared, low-generation-probability nucleotide sequences were removed to address suspected cross-contamination and a sequencing artifact. In a later analysis, a clonal expansion index was calculated for each public chain from normalized within-repertoire ranks of inferred template counts. Generation probabilities in a later analysis came from a VDJ recombination model fitted to out-of-frame rearrangements, and those results were checked against IGoR. A later analysis scored TCR-TCR, TCR-HLA and TCR-CMV co-occurrence with hypergeometric tests, applying a repertoire-size bias correction to TCR pairs. A later analysis estimated false discovery rates by permuting HLA or CMV assignments 20 times. In a later analysis, co-occurring TCRs were grouped using DBSCAN, with TCRdist sequence similarity added in when clustering inside HLA-allele-positive subsets. Repertoires with fewer than 30,000 or more than 120,000 public chains were left out of co-occurrence clustering, as were about five repertoires with anomalous nucleotide sharing. The clones in this table, taken by TCRdb from immuneACCESS, are in-frame only. Not every clone is retained; where verified, under half of the shortfall comes from an unresolved V gene, and the cause of the rest is unknown. V, J and clone size are those of that table, while D and trimming were read from the DNA. This sample is represented by some 110,000 clones; around three quarters of them were singletons. Almost 5% of the sample is in the top ten clones.

The CDR3 covers 15 residues, taking in both the cysteine and the phenylalanine. Solely the CDR3 DNA is kept, with 45 bases framed from the first base. Looking up the germline V gene (reference sequence) yields CDR1 LNHDA and CDR2 SQIVND. From V the trimming removes 8 bases and from J it removes 2 bases, while the gene matches leave 7 bases of the junction unaccounted for. The cohort was made up of approximately 670 healthy bone marrow donors. Cohort members were all nominally healthy when sampled, although unrecorded immune exposures were likely present. The donor was CMV seropositive and was included in the group of approximately 300 seropositive cohort members. A peripheral blood sample was collected from each donor, and TCR beta sequencing was performed on peripheral blood mononuclear cells. Genomic DNA was extracted from the blood cell samples with the Qiagen DNeasy Blood Extraction Kit. Concerning this clone: Its antigen is unknown. No much larger clone is present one base from it, and per-base qualities are unavailable.

Recombination linked TRBV19 to TRBJ2-1; 9 bases in the middle match TRBD1. The sequenced material came from PBMCs. This TCR was recovered from a man in his fifties or sixties in good health and CMV-seropositive. The nucleotide sequence is TGTGCCAGTGGCCCTCGGGACAGGGCCTACAATGAGCAGTTCTTC. Translated, this gives CASGPRDRAYNEQFF.